These 22 T cell receptor beta chains originate from one sample sequenced in a study of early T cells in non-severe SARS-CoV-2 infection (dated by TCRdb to about 2021). To prepare the library, 5' RACE was applied. The listed sequencing device is NextSeq 500. TCRdb reanalyzed the raw reads on its own, using fastp at Q25 for trimming and MiXCR for clone calling, and kept in-frame beta chains. Every CDR3 protein is listed once, alongside the most common genes and DNA of its rows. The sample has about 56,000 distinct CDR3 sequences on record, about 14% of them singletons. Of the sample, approximately 4% falls within the top ten clones. The source was whole blood, collected at baseline. These receptors were obtained from an adult who was a healthcare worker with PCR-confirmed SARS-CoV-2 infection or an uninfected control (not recorded which).

The sample holds a few counts of this clonotype. The chain combines TRBV5-1 with TRBJ1-5; TRBD1 aligns across 9 bases. This CDR3 is built from 15 residues. Trimming at V came to 6 bases and at J to 5 bases, leaving 9 bases not matched to a gene. Germline CDR1 and CDR2: SGHRS and YFSETQ. The CDR3 loop reads CASITDRGGHQPQHF. The CDR3 coding sequence is TGCGCCAGCATCACAGACAGGGGGGGTCATCAGCCCCAGCATTTT.

The V gene is TRBV12-3 or TRBV12-4, the J gene TRBJ2-3; no reliable D call. The CDR3 runs to 11 residues. Trimming cost V 5 bases and J 5 bases, with 5 bases left between them. Here the CDR3 reads CASSMGDTQYF. For the CDR3, the DNA is TGTGCCAGCAGTATGGGAGATACGCAGTATTTT.

This clonotype was seen at least ten times. The V call is TRBV28, the J call TRBJ1-5; 8 nucleotides agree with TRBD1. Germline lookup yields CDR1 MDHEN and CDR2 SYDVKM. This CDR3 has 14 amino acids. Trimming removed 3 bases from V and 7 bases from J; junction bases left unmatched: 5. CDR3 sequence: CASSLGQVGQPQHF. CDR3 nucleotides: TGTGCCAGCAGTTTGGGACAGGTCGGCCAGCCCCAGCATTTT.

This clonotype turned up a few times. The rearrangement uses TRBV7-6 and TRBJ2-7; D remains unclear. Trimming removed 5 bases at V and 0 bases at J, with 5 bases between. This CDR3 is 12 amino acids long. CDR1 is SGHVS and CDR2 is FNYEAQ in the germline V gene. CDR3 bases: TGTGCCAGCAGCCCTACCTCCTACGAGCAGTACTTC. This sequence encodes CASSPTSYEQYF.

In this sample, this clonotype turned up many times. The chain recombines TRBV7-2 with TRBJ2-7, with TRBD1 identical over 8 bases. V dropped 7 bases and J dropped 0; count of bases not matched to a gene: 5. The CDR3 runs to 14 residues. From germline, CDR1 is SGHTA and CDR2 FQGNSA. The CDR3 DNA is TGTGCCAGCAACCCGGACAGGGCCTCCTACGAGCAGTACTTC. It translates to CASNPDRASYEQYF. The variable domain in full, completed from reference TRBV7-2 and TRBJ2-7, reads GAGVSQSPSNKVTEKGKDVELRCDPISGHTALYWYRQSLGQGLEFLIYFQGNSAPDKSGLPSDRFSAERTGGSVSTLTIQRTQQEDSAVYLCASNPDRASYEQYFGPGTRLTVT.

This clonotype has a handful of counts. V is TRBV13 and J is TRBJ1-3; D is undetermined. CDR1 is PRHDT, CDR2 FYEKMQ, per germline (reference sequence). CDR3 length: 13 amino acids. Trimming removed 5 bases at V and 4 bases at J, with 9 bases between. The CDR3: CASSGIRGNTIYF. The CDR3 DNA is TGTGCCAGCAGCGGAATCAGGGGAAACACCATATATTTT.

V is TRBV27 and J is TRBJ2-1; 8 bases fit TRBD2. This CDR3 has 15 amino acids. The junction had 2 bases not matched to a gene; V was cut back by 0 bases and J by 4 bases. CDR1 is MNHEY and CDR2 is SMNVEV in the germline V gene (reference sequence). CDR3 loop: CASSLSSGIYNEQFF. For the CDR3, the DNA is TGTGCCAGCAGTTTATCTAGCGGGATATACAATGAGCAGTTCTTC.

This clonotype was seen a few times. The rearrangement joins TRBV29-1 to TRBJ2-1, with 8 bases fitting TRBD1. V lost 7 bases and J lost 4; bases outside the gene matches: 9. The germline V gene has CDR1 SQVTM and CDR2 ANQGSEA. The CDR3 spans 14 residues. The CDR3 reads CSAGPQGAYNEQFF. CDR3 coding DNA: TGCAGCGCCGGTCCCCAGGGGGCTTACAATGAGCAGTTCTTC.

This clonotype turned up a few times. The genes are TRBV19 and TRBJ2-6; D perhaps matches TRBD1 (5 bases). The CDR3 is made up of 14 amino acids. The germline gives CDR1 LNHDA, CDR2 SQIVND (reference sequence). V lost 6 bases and J lost 2, with 8 bases in between. CDR3 nucleotide sequence: TGTGCCAGTAGCCAGGGAACTGGGGCCAACGTCCTGACTTTC. This codes for CASSQGTGANVLTF. The whole variable domain, remainder taken from reference TRBV19 and TRBJ2-6, is DGGITQSPKYLFRKEGQNVTLSCEQNLNHDAMYWYRQDPGQGLRLIYYSQIVNDFQKGDIAEGYSVSREKKESFPLTVTSAQKNPTAFYLCASSQGTGANVLTFGAGSRLTVL.

In this sample, this clonotype turned up a few times. The chain links TRBV9 to TRBJ2-3, with 10 bases matching TRBD1. Germline loops: CDR1 SGDLS, CDR2 YYNGEE. This CDR3 has 19 amino acids. The V and J ends lost 3 bases and 1 base, in that order; junction bases with no gene match: 14. This CDR3 is CASSGFGGDRGRGTDTQYF. The CDR3 coding sequence is TGTGCCAGCAGCGGTTTCGGCGGGGACAGGGGACGAGGCACAGATACGCAGTATTTT.

This clonotype was picked up a small number of times. The chain joins TRBV29-1 to TRBJ2-1; the match to TRBD2 covers 16 bases. The CDR3 is 15 amino acids. With 6 bases clipped from V and 8 bases from J, the junction kept 7 bases outside the gene matches. In germline, CDR1 is SQVTM, CDR2 ANQGSEA. This chain's CDR3 is CSVPGTSGGGYEQFF. Here the CDR3 DNA reads TGCAGCGTACCCGGGACTAGCGGGGGGGGATATGAGCAGTTCTTC.

This clonotype was seen only a few times. This chain uses TRBV7-9 with TRBJ2-7, with a weak D call TRBD1 (6 bases). V lost 5 bases and J lost 0, with 14 bases in between. In germline, CDR1 is SEHNR, CDR2 FQNEAQ (reference sequence). The CDR3 extends over 15 amino acids. The CDR3 coding sequence is TGTGCCAGCAGCAGCGGACAGCACAGCTCCTACGAGCAGTACTTC. This translates into CASSSGQHSSYEQYF.

In its sample, this clonotype ranks as medium-sized. CDR3 sequence reads: CASRSPGVLEAFF. The DNA of the CDR3 is TGTGCCAGCAGGTCTCCCGGGGTCCTCGAAGCTTTCTTT. V and J are TRBV27 and TRBJ1-1, with D unresolved. V was clipped by 6 bases and J by 8 bases, with 16 bases between them. CDR1 is MNHEY and CDR2 is SMNVEV in the germline V gene (reference sequence). CDR3 length equals 13 residues.

The genes are TRBV20-1 and TRBJ2-1; possibly TRBD2 for D (5 bases). The CDR3 length is 14 residues. Germline V gene data show CDR1 as DFQATT and CDR2 as SNEGSKA (reference sequence). V lost 5 bases to trimming and J lost 0 bases, with 11 bases between them. The CDR3 DNA sequence: TGCAGTGCTGCCTCGGGGAGCTCCTACAATGAGCAGTTCTTC. Its translation is CSAASGSSYNEQFF.

This clonotype was recorded many times. The chain employs TRBV7-2 and TRBJ2-7, with a weak D call TRBD1 (8 bases). Looked up from germline, CDR1 is SGHTA and CDR2 is FQGNSA. This CDR3 spans 13 amino acids. V dropped 2 bases and J dropped 6 bases, with 11 bases sitting between them. The CDR3: CASSLNRGGEQYF. CDR3 nucleotide sequence: TGTGCCAGCAGCTTAAACAGGGGGGGCGAGCAGTACTTC.

This clonotype was counted only a few times. This rearrangement joins TRBV4-1 to TRBJ2-7, with 7 positions matching TRBD2. The CDR3 is 15 amino acids. Trimming took 1 base from V and 5 from J; bases not matched to a gene: 8. The germline gives CDR1 MGHRA, CDR2 YSYEKL. In DNA form, the CDR3 reads TGCGCCAGCAGCCAAGCTGGCGGGGACTACCACGAGCAGTACTTC. Encoded protein: CASSQAGGDYHEQYF.

This clonotype was seen more than once but under ten times. This chain links TRBV10-2 with TRBJ2-7, with D perhaps TRBD1 (6 bases). V was trimmed by 8 bases and J by 0 bases, leaving 8 bases between them. This CDR3 is 12 amino acids long. The V gene's germline CDR1 is WSHSY and CDR2 SAAADI. The CDR3 DNA reads as TGCGCCAGCCGGGACAACTCCTACGAGCAGTACTTC. Its protein product is CASRDNSYEQYF.

The table lists this clonotype with many counts. The J gene is TRBJ2-3, the V gene TRBV5-5; TRBD1 might be the D (5 bases). Trimming removed 0 bases at V and 0 bases at J, with 8 bases between. CDR1 SGHKS and CDR2 YYEKEE come from the germline V gene (reference sequence). The CDR3 covers 15 residues. The CDR3: CASSLGGLSTDTQYF. The CDR3 region has the DNA TGTGCCAGCAGCTTGGGGGGCTTAAGCACAGATACGCAGTATTTT.

The rearrangement joins TRBV20-1 to TRBJ1-1; the D is unclear. Germline CDR1 reads DFQATT; CDR2 reads SNEGSKA (reference sequence). The CDR3 covers 11 residues. The V end lost 8 bases, the J end lost 0 bases, and 7 bases lay between the germline ends. For the CDR3, the DNA is TGCAGTACTGGATTGAACACTGAAGCTTTCTTT. Protein sequence: CSTGLNTEAFF.

The rearrangement uses TRBV3-1 and TRBJ2-7; D remains unclear. Per germline, CDR1 LGHDT and CDR2 YNNKEL (reference sequence). CDR3 length equals 11 residues. Between the trimmed V and J ends, which lost 1 base and 6 bases, there was a span of 4 bases. CDR3 nucleotides: TGTGCCAGCAGCCAAGGTCTCGAGCAGTACTTC. Translated, it gives CASSQGLEQYF.

The rearrangement uses TRBV12-3 or TRBV12-4 and TRBJ2-6; D remains unclear. V was pared by 5 bases and J by 3 bases, with 5 bases between. This CDR3 is 13 amino acids long. The CDR3 DNA reads as TGTGCCAGCAGTCCCAATGGGGCCAACGTCCTGACTTTC. It translates to CASSPNGANVLTF.

V gene TRBV11-2 combines with J gene TRBJ2-2; D is undetermined. Germline V lookup: CDR1 SGHAT, CDR2 FQNNGV. The length of the CDR3 is 16 residues. V gave up 1 base and J gave up 4 bases, with 13 bases separating them. CDR3 nucleotide sequence: TGTGCCAGCAGCTTAGGGGCTGCGGTGGGCACCGGGGAGCTGTTTTTT. Residues: CASSLGAAVGTGELFF.